Listed below are T cell receptor beta chains from one sample, sequenced in a study of Ad26.COV2.S vaccination and SARS-CoV-2 variants. TCRdb's copy holds only in-frame clones and misses some; the assay was immunoSEQ multiplex PCR. Of 400,000 or so clones in the sample, approximately 86% were seen once. Sequenced material: peripheral blood, taken in a trial of Ad26.COV2.S vaccine versus placebo. These receptors originate from a person between 18 and 65 years old who received the Ad26.COV2.S COVID-19 vaccine or a placebo. Both conserved end residues are part of each CDR3. A D gene is named only where the DNA matches it firmly. A row's size may be missing; if present it is once, few, many or a size class.

d_call | j_call | v_call | clone_size | cdr3_nt | cdr3_aa
TRBD1 | TRBJ1-1 | TRBV4-1 | NA | TGCGCCAGCAGCCAGGTACCAGGGGGCAATGAAGCTTTCTTT | CASSQVPGGNEAFF
NA | TRBJ1-2 | TRBV7-9 | NA | TGTGCCAGCAACACCATCGGAGCCTATGGCTACACCTTC | CASNTIGAYGYTF
TRBD1 | TRBJ2-5 | TRBV6-1 | NA | TGTGCCAGCAGTGACCGGGACAGGGGGCAAGAGACCCAGTACTTC | CASSDRDRGQETQYF
NA | TRBJ1-2 | TRBV4-1 | NA | TGCGCCAGCAGCCAAACAAGAGGGGTTTTTTCGCCCTATGGCTACACCTTC | CASSQTRGVFSPYGYTF
NA | TRBJ2-7 | TRBV20-1 | NA | TGCAGTGCTAGTAAACCAAACTTTGCCTACGAGCAGTACTTC | CSASKPNFAYEQYF
TRBD1 | TRBJ1-1 | TRBV12-5 | NA | TGTGCTAGTGGTTTGGCAGGGGGGCTTAGGTACACTGAAGCTTTCTTT | CASGLAGGLRYTEAFF
NA | TRBJ1-2 | TRBV4-1 | NA | TGCGCCAGCAGCCAATCAGACTCCGGGACAACGATATATGGCTACACCTTC | CASSQSDSGTTIYGYTF
NA | TRBJ1-5 | TRBV6-6 | NA | TGTGCCAGCAGCCGACAGGGCAATCAGCCCCAGCATTTT | CASSRQGNQPQHF
NA | TRBJ2-2 | TRBV7-8 | NA | TGTGCCAGCAGCTTAGTGAGGGGAAGGGGCACCGGGGAGCTGTTTTTT | CASSLVRGRGTGELFF
TRBD1 | TRBJ1-6 | TRBV6-5 | few | TGTGCCAGCAGTTACGGACAGGGTGGTTTGGGGTCACCCCTCCACTTT | CASSYGQGGLGSPLHF
NA | TRBJ2-7 | TRBV6-5 | once | TGTGCCAGCAGGCTTGGGCGGGACACCTACGAGCAGTACTTC | CASRLGRDTYEQYF
NA | TRBJ1-3 | TRBV10-3 | NA | TGTGCCATCAGTCCCTCGGTTGGGGTAGTTGGAAACACCATATATTTT | CAISPSVGVVGNTIYF
NA | TRBJ1-2 | TRBV9 | once | TGTGCCAGCAGCGACACAACCCGGGCTAGGGAAATTGCCTATGGCTACACCTTC | CASSDTTRAREIAYGYTF
TRBD2 | TRBJ2-7 | TRBV4-1 | NA | TGCGCCAGCAGCCAAGCGGGGGGGCGAGAGCAGTACTTC | CASSQAGGREQYF
NA | TRBJ2-6 | TRBV5-1 | NA | TGCGCCAGCAGCCTGAGGGTCGAATCTGGGGCCAACGTCCTGACTTTC | CASSLRVESGANVLTF
NA | TRBJ1-3 | TRBV5-1 | few | TGCGCCAGCAGCTTCAACCCTATTGGAAACACCATATATTTT | CASSFNPIGNTIYF
NA | TRBJ2-4 | TRBV7-2 | NA | TGTGCCAGCAGCTTATTGTGGCGGCAGGGTGGCATTCAGTACTTC | CASSLLWRQGGIQYF
TRBD1 | TRBJ1-1 | TRBV7-9 | NA | TGTGCCAGCAGCTCCCGGGACAGGGCCCTCACTGAAGCTTTCTTT | CASSSRDRALTEAFF
NA | TRBJ2-5 | TRBV7-9 | NA | TGTGCCAGCAGCTCCCAATCGCCGGGGGCGAGTCGAGAGACCCAGTACTTC | CASSSQSPGASRETQYF
TRBD1 | TRBJ1-5 | TRBV5-6 | NA | TGTGCCAGCAGCCTTTACCGGGACAGGGTATCGTATCAGCCCCAGCATTTT | CASSLYRDRVSYQPQHF
TRBD2 | TRBJ2-1 | TRBV5-5 | NA | TGTGCCAGCAGCTTGCCTAGCGGGGGGTACAATGAGCAGTTCTTC | CASSLPSGGYNEQFF
TRBD2 | TRBJ2-2 | TRBV14 | NA | TGTGCCAGCAGCCTCAAGAACATTGGTCTAGCGGGTCCCACCGGGGAGCTGTTTTTT | CASSLKNIGLAGPTGELFF
NA | TRBJ1-4 | TRBV10-3 | NA | TGTGCCATCAGTGACTCCGCTAGTAATGAAAAACTGTTTTTT | CAISDSASNEKLFF
TRBD1 | TRBJ1-1 | TRBV2 | once | TGTGCCAGCAGTGATACGGGACAGGGGCTATCTTTCTTT | CASSDTGQGLSFF
NA | TRBJ1-1 | TRBV6-1 | NA | TGTGCCAGCAGTGAATGGGTGGGTGAAGCTTTCTTT | CASSEWVGEAFF
NA | TRBJ1-6 | TRBV6-4 | NA | TGTGCCAGCGGACCCGGGTGGATGCGGTCACCCCTCCACTTT | CASGPGWMRSPLHF
NA | TRBJ1-1 | TRBV3-1/TRBV3-2 | NA | TGTGCCAGCAGCCAAGGTGCAGGGGCGAACACTGAAGCTTTCTTT | CASSQGAGANTEAFF
NA | TRBJ2-7 | TRBV4-1 | once | TGCGCCAGCAGCCAGGGACCCGGCACAGGGAAGTCGCCCTACGAGCAGTACTTC | CASSQGPGTGKSPYEQYF